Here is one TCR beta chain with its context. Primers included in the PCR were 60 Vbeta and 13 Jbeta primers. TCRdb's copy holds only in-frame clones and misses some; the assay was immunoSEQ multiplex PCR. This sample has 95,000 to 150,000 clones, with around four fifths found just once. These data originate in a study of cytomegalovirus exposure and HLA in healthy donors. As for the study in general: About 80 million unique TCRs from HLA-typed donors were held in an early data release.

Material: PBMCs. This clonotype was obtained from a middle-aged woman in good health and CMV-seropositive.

Written as DNA, the CDR3 is TGCGCCAGCAGCTTGGTGAGGACAGGGGGCGAGGTGACCCAGTACTTC. This codes for CASSLVRTGGEVTQYF. This chain connects TRBV5-1 to TRBJ2-5; 11 bases are shared with TRBD1. The germline CDR1 and CDR2 sequences are SGHRS and YFSETQ. The CDR3 totals 16 residues. V shed 0 bases, J shed 7 bases, and the junction held 8 bases outside the gene matches.